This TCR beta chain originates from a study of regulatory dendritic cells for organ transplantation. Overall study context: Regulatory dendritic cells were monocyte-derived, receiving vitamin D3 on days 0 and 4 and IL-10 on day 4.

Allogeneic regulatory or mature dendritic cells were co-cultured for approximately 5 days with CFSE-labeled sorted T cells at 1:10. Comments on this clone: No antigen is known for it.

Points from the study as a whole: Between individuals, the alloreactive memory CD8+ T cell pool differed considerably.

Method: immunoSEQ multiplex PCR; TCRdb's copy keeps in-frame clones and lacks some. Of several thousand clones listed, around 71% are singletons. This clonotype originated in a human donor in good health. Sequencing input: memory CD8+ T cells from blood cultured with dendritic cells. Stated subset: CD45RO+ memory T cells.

The CDR3 bases are TGTGCCAGCACCCCGGAGGATGAGCAGTTCTTC. Translated: CASTPEDEQFF. The chain joins TRBV25-1 to TRBJ2-1; D is perhaps TRBD2 (5 bases). The CDR3 spans 11 residues. Germline V gene data show CDR1 as MGHDK and CDR2 as SYGVNS. V lost 7 bases and J 8 bases, leaving 9 bases between the germline ends.